Sequencing of this T cell receptor beta chain was carried out in a study of Graves' ophthalmopathy and Graves' hyperthyroidism. Study outcomes and limitations: It was with about 71% sensitivity and approximately 75% specificity that the model predicted ophthalmopathy progression. Sensitivity reached 85% to 90% and specificity 75% to 82% for a 13-signature model separating ophthalmopathy from stable hyperthyroidism.

With 0 bases removed from V and 7 bases from J, the gap between germline ends came to 7 bases. Looked up from germline, CDR1 is KGHSH and CDR2 is LQKENI. This CDR3 is built from 12 residues. This clonotype was counted ten times or more. Its antigen is undetermined. Patients were diagnosed from clinical symptoms, serum thyroxine, TRAb, thyroid ultrasound and orbital computed tomography. PBMCs came from approximately 9.6 ml of fresh peripheral blood. Amplified TCR beta CDR3 regions were obtained using RNA transcripts as template. First-round RT-PCR used HTBI primers; second-round multiplex PCR followed. TCRdb redid the calling of the multiplex PCR reads with MiXCR, one entry per CDR3 protein. The data contain approximately 210,000 distinct CDR3 sequences, about 32% of them singletons.

The chain employs TRBV18 and TRBJ2-7; D uncertain. Sequencing input: peripheral blood. This sequence originates from a man aged 50 to 59 with Graves' ophthalmopathy. CDR3: CASSPPYGEQYF. CDR3 DNA: TGTGCCAGCTCACCACCGTACGGGGAGCAGTACTTC.